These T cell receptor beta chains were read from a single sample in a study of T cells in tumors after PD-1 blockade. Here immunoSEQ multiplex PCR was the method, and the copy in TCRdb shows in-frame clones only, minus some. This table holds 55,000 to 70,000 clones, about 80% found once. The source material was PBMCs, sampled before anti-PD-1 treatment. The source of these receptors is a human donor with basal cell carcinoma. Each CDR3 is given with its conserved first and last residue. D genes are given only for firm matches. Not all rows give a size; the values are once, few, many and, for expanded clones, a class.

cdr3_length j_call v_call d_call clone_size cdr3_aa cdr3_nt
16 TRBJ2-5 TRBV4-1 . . CASSQEGLDPRETQYF TGCGCCAGCAGCCAAGAGGGACTGGACCCAAGAGAGACCCAGTACTTC
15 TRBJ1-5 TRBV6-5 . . CASSVTYGANQPQHF TGTGCCAGCAGCGTGACTTACGGGGCCAATCAGCCCCAGCATTTT
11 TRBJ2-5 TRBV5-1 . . CASSIGSTQYF TGCGCCAGCAGCATCGGATCGACCCAGTACTTC
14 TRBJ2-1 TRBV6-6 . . CASSYSLWGGEQFF TGTGCCAGCAGTTACTCCCTCTGGGGAGGTGAGCAGTTCTTC
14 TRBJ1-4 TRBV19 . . CASSPSGPNEKLFF TGTGCCAGTAGTCCGTCAGGGCCTAATGAAAAACTGTTTTTT
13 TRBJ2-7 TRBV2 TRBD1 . CATGTVFAYEQYF TGTGCCACCGGGACAGTGTTCGCCTACGAGCAGTACTTC
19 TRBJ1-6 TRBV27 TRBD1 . CASSFTWRGGTANNSPLHF TGTGCCAGCAGTTTCACCTGGAGGGGGGGGACAGCTAATAATTCACCCCTCCACTTT
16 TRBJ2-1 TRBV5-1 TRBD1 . CASSLGVRQGFNEQFF TGCGCCAGCAGCTTGGGGGTACGACAGGGGTTCAATGAGCAGTTCTTC
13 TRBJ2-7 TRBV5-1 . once CASSLGWEAEQYF TGCGCCAGCAGCTTGGGGTGGGAAGCCGAGCAGTACTTC
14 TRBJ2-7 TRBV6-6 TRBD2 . CASSPQRGGDEQYF TGTGCCAGCAGTCCCCAGCGGGGCGGAGACGAGCAGTACTTC
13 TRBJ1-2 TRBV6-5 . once CASSLGRNYGYTF TGTGCCAGCAGTTTAGGCAGGAACTATGGCTACACCTTC
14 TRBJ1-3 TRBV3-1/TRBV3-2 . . CASSQGSEKNTIYF TGTGCCAGCAGCCAAGGTTCGGAGAAAAACACCATATATTTT
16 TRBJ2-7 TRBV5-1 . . CASSLGGTFSSYEQYF TGCGCCAGCAGCTTGGGCGGGACTTTTAGCTCCTACGAGCAGTACTTC
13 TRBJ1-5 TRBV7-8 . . CASSSDRQGVQHF TGTGCCAGCAGCTCCGACCGACAAGGGGTCCAGCATTTT
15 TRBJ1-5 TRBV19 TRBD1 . CASRPVTGDSQPQHF TGTGCCAGTAGGCCTGTGACAGGGGACTCTCAGCCCCAGCATTTT
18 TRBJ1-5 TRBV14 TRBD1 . CASPQPQGRIVGNQPQHF TGTGCCAGCCCCCAGCCACAGGGGCGGATAGTCGGCAATCAGCCCCAGCATTTT
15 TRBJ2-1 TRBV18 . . CASSPQGFGVNEQFF TGTGCCAGCTCACCACAGGGGTTTGGCGTCAATGAGCAGTTCTTC
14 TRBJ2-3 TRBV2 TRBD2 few CASGWLAGADTQYF TGTGCCAGCGGGTGGCTAGCGGGGGCAGATACGCAGTATTTT
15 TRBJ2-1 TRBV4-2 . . CASSQSNGVSNEQFF TGTGCCAGCAGCCAATCCAACGGGGTAAGCAATGAGCAGTTCTTC
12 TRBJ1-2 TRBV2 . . CASRGINYGYTF TGTGCCAGCAGGGGGATTAACTATGGCTACACCTTC
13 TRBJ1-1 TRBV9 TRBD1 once CASSVEGRGIAFF TGTGCCAGCAGCGTAGAGGGCAGGGGGATCGCTTTCTTT
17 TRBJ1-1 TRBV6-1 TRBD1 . CASSALRGQGLNTEAFF TGTGCCAGCAGTGCTTTAAGGGGACAGGGCCTTAACACTGAAGCTTTCTTT
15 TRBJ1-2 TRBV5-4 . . CASSLGGGSNYGYTF TGTGCCAGCAGCTTGGGTGGGGGTTCAAACTATGGCTACACCTTC
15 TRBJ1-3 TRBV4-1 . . CASSQTGTRGNTIYF TGCGCCAGCAGCCAAACCGGGACAAGAGGAAACACCATATATTTT
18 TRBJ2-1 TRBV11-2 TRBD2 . CASSLSVSGGGTYNEQFF TGTGCCAGCAGCTTGAGTGTCAGCGGCGGGGGGACATACAATGAGCAGTTCTTC
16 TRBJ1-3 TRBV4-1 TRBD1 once CASSQTTGGTGNTIYF TGCGCCAGCAGCCAAACGACAGGGGGTACTGGAAACACCATATATTTT
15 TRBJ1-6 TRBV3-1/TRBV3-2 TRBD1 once CASSQVDRDNSPLHF TGTGCCAGCAGCCAAGTTGACAGGGATAATTCACCCCTCCACTTT
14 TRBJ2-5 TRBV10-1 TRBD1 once CASSEGTVRGPQYF TGCGCCAGCAGTGAGGGGACAGTAAGAGGACCCCAGTACTTC
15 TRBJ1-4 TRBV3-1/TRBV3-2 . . CASSQDRGSGEKLFF TGTGCCAGCAGCCAAGACAGGGGAAGTGGCGAAAAACTGTTTTTT
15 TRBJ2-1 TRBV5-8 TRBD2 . CASSRGGQGQNEQFF TGTGCCAGCAGCCGGGGGGGCCAGGGTCAGAATGAGCAGTTCTTC
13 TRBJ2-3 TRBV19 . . CASNLGRGDTQYF TGTGCCAGTAACCTCGGGCGGGGAGATACGCAGTATTTT
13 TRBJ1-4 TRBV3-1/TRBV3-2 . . CASSQLRQAELFF TGTGCCAGCAGCCAACTAAGACAGGCTGAACTGTTTTTT
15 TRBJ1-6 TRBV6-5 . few CASTLRRLNNSPLHF TGTGCCAGCACCCTTAGGCGGTTAAATAATTCACCCCTCCACTTT
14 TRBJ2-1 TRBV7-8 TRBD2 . CASSGLAGGYEQFF TGTGCCAGCAGCGGACTAGCGGGAGGCTATGAGCAGTTCTTC
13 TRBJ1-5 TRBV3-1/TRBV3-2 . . CASSQGIGQPQHF TGTGCCAGCAGCCAAGGAATTGGCCAGCCCCAGCATTTT
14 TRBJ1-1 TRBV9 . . CASSPDPWGTEAFF TGTGCCAGCAGCCCTGACCCGTGGGGGACTGAAGCTTTCTTT
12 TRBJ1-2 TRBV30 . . CARATAPGGYTF TGTGCCCGAGCAACGGCCCCGGGGGGCTACACCTTC
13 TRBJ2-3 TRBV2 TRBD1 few CASRGTATDTQYF TGTGCCAGCAGGGGGACAGCGACAGATACGCAGTATTTT
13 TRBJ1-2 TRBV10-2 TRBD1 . CASSERQGGGYTF TGCGCCAGCAGTGAAAGACAGGGAGGTGGCTACACCTTC
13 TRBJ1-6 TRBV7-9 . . CASSPRVSSPLHF TGTGCCAGCAGTCCCCGGGTGAGTTCACCCCTCCACTTT
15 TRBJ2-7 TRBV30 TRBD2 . CAWSAGTRQPYEQYF TGTGCCTGGAGCGCGGGGACTAGACAGCCCTACGAGCAGTACTTC
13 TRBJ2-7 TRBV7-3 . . CASSLGRTYEQYF TGTGCCAGCAGTTTAGGACGGACCTACGAGCAGTACTTC
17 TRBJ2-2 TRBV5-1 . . CASSLEQGRANTGELFF TGCGCCAGCAGCTTGGAACAGGGAAGGGCGAACACCGGGGAGCTGTTTTTT
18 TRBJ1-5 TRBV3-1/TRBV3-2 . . CASSQGGRRGYSNQPQHF TGTGCCAGCAGCCAAGGAGGGAGGCGGGGCTATAGCAATCAGCCCCAGCATTTT